This TCR beta chain is from a study of blood T cell repertoires in COVID-19. Assay used: immunoSEQ multiplex PCR; TCRdb lists only in-frame clones, some missing. The data show about 210,000 clones, roughly 82% seen once. Germline V gene data show CDR1 as SEHNR and CDR2 as FQNEAQ (reference sequence). The CDR3 runs 15 residues. V gave up 1 base and J gave up 15 bases, with 21 bases separating them. Sequencing was performed on PBMCs or T cells enriched from blood (not recorded which). The V and J genes are TRBV7-9 and TRBJ2-2; no clear D. This receptor was identified in a man between 40 and 49 years old with acute COVID-19. The CDR3 reads CASSLVPPEWADMFF. In DNA, the CDR3 is TGTGCCAGCAGCTTAGTCCCCCCTGAATGGGCTGATATGTTTTTT.